This is a list of T cell receptor beta chains from one sample in a study of T cells of healthy individuals. TCRdb ran MiXCR on the 5' RACE reads and lists one entry per CDR3 protein. This sample has about 41,000 distinct CDR3 sequences, with 4.5% found just once. These TCRs come from a human donor in good health. Each CDR3 is given with its conserved first and last residue. The D gene is left open where the match is weak. Only some rows state a clone size, as once, few, many or a class for expanded clones.

v_gene	d_gene	j_gene	abundance	CDR3nt	CDR3aa
TRBV12-3/TRBV12-4	-	TRBJ1-5	many	TGTGCCAGCAGCCTTGTTACCAAACCCCAGCATTTT	CASSLVTKPQHF
TRBV18	-	TRBJ1-4	-	TGTGCCAGCTCACAGTCAGGAACTAATGAAAAACTGTTTTTT	CASSQSGTNEKLFF
TRBV12-3/TRBV12-4	-	TRBJ2-7	-	TGTGCCAGCACTTCGCCTGGGGAGGACGAGCAGTACTTC	CASTSPGEDEQYF
TRBV28	-	TRBJ2-7	many	TGTGCCAGCAGTGGGGGAGGTGATTGGAGCGAGCAGTACTTC	CASSGGGDWSEQYF
TRBV20-1	-	TRBJ1-1	many	TGCAGTGCTATAGGAGGGACTGAAGCTTTCTTT	CSAIGGTEAFF
TRBV14	-	TRBJ1-3	many	TGTGCCAGCAGCCAAGTGGGGGTCCCTGGAAACACCATATATTTT	CASSQVGVPGNTIYF
TRBV12-3/TRBV12-4	-	TRBJ1-2	many	TGTGCCAGCAGTAACAACTATGGCTACACCTTC	CASSNNYGYTF
TRBV18	-	TRBJ1-6	-	TGTGCCAGCTCACCGACGAACTCGGGAAATTCACCCCTCCACTTT	CASSPTNSGNSPLHF
TRBV20-1	-	TRBJ1-6	many	TGCAGTGCTTCCAAACAGGGTTCAGGATCTGCCTATAATTCACCCCTCCACTTT	CSASKQGSGSAYNSPLHF
TRBV6-6	-	TRBJ2-3	few	TGTGCCAGCAGTTACAGAGGTAGAGAAACAGATACGCAGTATTTT	CASSYRGRETDTQYF
TRBV7-8	-	TRBJ2-1	many	TGTGCCAGCAGCCCTAGGGGCCCTAATGTTGAGCAGTTCTTC	CASSPRGPNVEQFF
TRBV20-1	TRBD2	TRBJ2-3	-	TGCAGTGCCCATCAAGCGGGAGTGGGCACAGATACGCAGTATTTT	CSAHQAGVGTDTQYF
TRBV4-1	TRBD2	TRBJ2-1	-	TGCGCCAGCAGCCAAGATGTGCGGGGGGCGAGCTACAATGAGCAGTTCTTC	CASSQDVRGASYNEQFF
TRBV2	TRBD1	TRBJ2-3	many	TGTGCCAGCAGCCCCACAGGGGCTAGCACAGATACGCAGTATTTT	CASSPTGASTDTQYF
TRBV18	TRBD2	TRBJ2-5	many	TGTGCCAGCTCACCTAGCGGGAGGCAAGAGACCCAGTACTTC	CASSPSGRQETQYF
TRBV7-8	TRBD1	TRBJ2-3	-	TGTGCCAGCAGCTTAGCGGCAGGGGGTACGGGCGCAGATACGCAGTATTTT	CASSLAAGGTGADTQYF
TRBV12-3/TRBV12-4	-	TRBJ2-1	many	TGTGCCAGCAGTTTAGGTCCAGGCCCCAATGAGCAGTTCTTC	CASSLGPGPNEQFF
TRBV19	-	TRBJ2-1	many	TGTGCCAGTAGTATCTGGGCGGGCTACAATGAGCAGTTCTTC	CASSIWAGYNEQFF
TRBV24-1	-	TRBJ2-3	many	TGTGCCACCAGTTCTAGGGGGAGCACAGATACGCAGTATTTT	CATSSRGSTDTQYF
TRBV6-1	TRBD2	TRBJ2-5	many	TGTGCCAGCAGTGTCCGATGGGGGGGAGTTGCCCAAGAGACCCAGTACTTC	CASSVRWGGVAQETQYF
TRBV12-3/TRBV12-4	TRBD1	TRBJ2-5	many	TGTGCCAGCAGTCACCAAACTCAGGGGGCCCAAGAGACCCAGTACTTC	CASSHQTQGAQETQYF
TRBV4-2	TRBD1	TRBJ1-4	many	TGTGCCAGCAGCCAGGAACCGGGACAGGGGAGTGAAAAACTGTTTTTT	CASSQEPGQGSEKLFF
TRBV6-1	-	TRBJ2-3	-	TGTGCCAGCAGGTTACAGGGACCAGATACGCAGTATTTT	CASRLQGPDTQYF
TRBV3-1	TRBD1	TRBJ1-2	many	TGTGCCAGCAGCCGAGGGGGCGTCTATGGCTACACCTTC	CASSRGGVYGYTF
TRBV27	-	TRBJ1-2	few	TGTGCCAGCAGTATCCACGACCCCCGGAAGGATGGCTACACCTTC	CASSIHDPRKDGYTF
TRBV19	TRBD1	TRBJ1-5	few	TGTGCCAGTAGTATAAACAGGGGACTCCCACCGACCCTCAATCAGCCCCAGCATTTT	CASSINRGLPPTLNQPQHF
TRBV14	-	TRBJ2-5	few	TGTGCCAGCAGCGCGTACCAAGAGACCCAGTACTTC	CASSAYQETQYF
TRBV4-3	-	TRBJ2-3	many	TGCGCCAGCAGCCAACACCGGGGGCAGTCCTGGGCAGATACGCAGTATTTT	CASSQHRGQSWADTQYF
TRBV7-2	-	TRBJ1-5	many	TGTGCCAGCAGCTTAGTTAACAGCCAGCATCAGCCCCAGCATTTT	CASSLVNSQHQPQHF
TRBV10-1	-	TRBJ2-3	few	TGCGCCAGCAGTGAGTCGCTATATGGGGGACCCACAGATACGCAGTATTTT	CASSESLYGGPTDTQYF
TRBV5-1	-	TRBJ2-5	-	TGCGCCAGCAGCCCGGCCGCGGCAGGGCAAGAGACCCAGTACTTC	CASSPAAAGQETQYF
TRBV10-2	TRBD1	TRBJ2-7	many	TGCGCCAGCAGTGCCGACAGGGGGTTTCTTCCCACCTACGAGCAGTACTTC	CASSADRGFLPTYEQYF
TRBV20-1	TRBD1	TRBJ1-2	many	TGCAGTGCTAGAGATCGACCGGGACAGGGGGCATTTAACTATGGCTACACCTTC	CSARDRPGQGAFNYGYTF
TRBV18	TRBD1	TRBJ1-1	-	TGTGCCAGCTCACCCCCCACAGGGGGTAACACTGAAGCTTTCTTT	CASSPPTGGNTEAFF
TRBV27	-	TRBJ1-1	many	TGTGCCAGCAGTTTATCGATCCCGGGGTTTGGCACTGAAGCTTTCTTT	CASSLSIPGFGTEAFF
TRBV4-2	-	TRBJ2-6	many	TGTGCCAGCAGCCAAGGGACAAACTCTGGGGCCAACGTCCTGACTTTC	CASSQGTNSGANVLTF
TRBV6-5	-	TRBJ2-1	-	TGTGCCAGCAGCCCGGTGTGGGGGTACAATGAGCAGTTCTTC	CASSPVWGYNEQFF
TRBV7-6	-	TRBJ2-1	few	TGTGCCAGCAGCTCTTTCGTGGGGAATCGGAAGAATGAGCAGTTCTTC	CASSSFVGNRKNEQFF
TRBV6-2/TRBV6-3	-	TRBJ2-1	-	TGTGCCAGCAGTTACAGGGGATCATCCTACAATGAGCAGTTCTTC	CASSYRGSSYNEQFF
TRBV7-2	TRBD2	TRBJ2-5	many	TGTGCCAGCAGCCCAAACCCGCTAGCGGGGTGGTCGGAGACCCAGTACTTC	CASSPNPLAGWSETQYF
TRBV3-1	-	TRBJ2-3	many	TGTGCCAGCAGCCAAGGGATGCACATGGTTGCGCAGTATTTT	CASSQGMHMVAQYF
TRBV5-4	-	TRBJ2-5	once	TGTGCCAGCAGCTTGGAGGTGTATTCCCATCAAGAGACCCAGTACTTC	CASSLEVYSHQETQYF
TRBV23-1	-	TRBJ1-4	-	TGCGCCAGCAGTCAATCTAAAGGGCTTTTTAATGAAAAACTGTTTTTT	CASSQSKGLFNEKLFF
TRBV4-2	-	TRBJ1-1	few	TGTGCCAGCAGCCAAGAGGATAGACCGAGTTTAGCCACTGAAGCTTTCTTT	CASSQEDRPSLATEAFF
TRBV5-1	TRBD1	TRBJ1-1	few	TGCGCCAGCAGCACAGGAGACAGGGCCACTGAAGCTTTCTTT	CASSTGDRATEAFF
TRBV2	-	TRBJ2-7	many	TGTGCCAGCAACCGGGGTAGAGACGAGCAGTACTTC	CASNRGRDEQYF
TRBV27	TRBD2	TRBJ2-7	many	TGTGCCAGCAGTTCTAGCGGGAGTTCGTACGAGCAGTACTTC	CASSSSGSSYEQYF
TRBV12-3/TRBV12-4	-	TRBJ1-4	many	TGTGCCAGCAGTCCGATAGGAGGGCGCAGCGAAAAACTGTTTTTT	CASSPIGGRSEKLFF
TRBV12-3/TRBV12-4	-	TRBJ2-7	many	TGTGCCAGCAGTTTAATTGGGGTAAAGTACTTC	CASSLIGVKYF